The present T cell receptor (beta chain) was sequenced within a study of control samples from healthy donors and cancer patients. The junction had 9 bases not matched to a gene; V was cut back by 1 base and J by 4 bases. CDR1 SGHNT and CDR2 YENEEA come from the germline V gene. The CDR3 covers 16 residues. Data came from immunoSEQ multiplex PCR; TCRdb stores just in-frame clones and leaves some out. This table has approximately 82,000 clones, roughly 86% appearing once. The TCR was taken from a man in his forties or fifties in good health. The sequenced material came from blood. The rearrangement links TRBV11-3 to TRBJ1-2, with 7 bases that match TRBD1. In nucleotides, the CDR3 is TGTGCCAGCAGCTTAGGTACCTTGGGACAGTTCTATGGCTACACCTTC. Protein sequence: CASSLGTLGQFYGYTF.